This TCR beta chain was recorded in a study of blood T cell repertoires in COVID-19. Study context: From the United States, Italy and Spain came samples of acute and convalescent COVID-19.

Germline values: CDR1 SGHTA, CDR2 FQGNSA. J was trimmed by 0 bases and V by 8 bases; bases with no gene match: 4. The CDR3 length is 13 residues. TCRdb's copy holds only in-frame clones and misses some; the assay was immunoSEQ multiplex PCR. The sample lists 61,000 or so clones; around four fifths were seen once. Source material: peripheral blood. The V call is TRBV7-2, the J call TRBJ2-7; the match to TRBD1 covers 7 bases. This clonotype was sampled from a woman over 75 with acute or convalescent COVID-19. CDR3 loop: CASGDRNSYEQYF. DNA of the CDR3: TGTGCCAGCGGGGACAGAAACTCCTACGAGCAGTACTTC. The whole variable domain, filled in from reference TRBV7-2 and TRBJ2-7, reads GAGVSQSPSNKVTEKGKDVELRCDPISGHTALYWYRQSLGQGLEFLIYFQGNSAPDKSGLPSDRFSAERTGGSVSTLTIQRTQQEDSAVYLCASGDRNSYEQYFGPGTRLTVT.